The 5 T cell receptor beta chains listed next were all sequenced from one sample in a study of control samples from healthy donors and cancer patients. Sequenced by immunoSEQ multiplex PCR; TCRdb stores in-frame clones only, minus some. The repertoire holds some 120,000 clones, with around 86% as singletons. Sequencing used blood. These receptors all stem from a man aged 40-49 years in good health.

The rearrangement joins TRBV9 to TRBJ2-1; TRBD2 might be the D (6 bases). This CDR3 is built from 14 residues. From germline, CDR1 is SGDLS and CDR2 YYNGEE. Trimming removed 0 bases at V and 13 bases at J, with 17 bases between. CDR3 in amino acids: CASSVGTTSGQQFF. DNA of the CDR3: TGTGCCAGCAGCGTAGGGACTACATCAGGTCAACAGTTCTTC. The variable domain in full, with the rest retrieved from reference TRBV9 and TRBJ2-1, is DSGVTQTPKHLITATGQRVTLRCSPRSGDLSVYWYQQSLDQGLQFLIQYYNGEERAKGNILERFSAQQFPDLHSELNLSSLELGDSALYFCASSVGTTSGQQFFGPGTRLTVL.

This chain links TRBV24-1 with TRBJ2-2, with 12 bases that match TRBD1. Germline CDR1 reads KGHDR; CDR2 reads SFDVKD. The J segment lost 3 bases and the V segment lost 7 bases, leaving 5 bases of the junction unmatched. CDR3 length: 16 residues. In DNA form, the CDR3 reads TGTGCCACCAGCCGGGACAGGGGGCAGTACACCGGGGAGCTGTTTTTT. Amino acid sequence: CATSRDRGQYTGELFF.

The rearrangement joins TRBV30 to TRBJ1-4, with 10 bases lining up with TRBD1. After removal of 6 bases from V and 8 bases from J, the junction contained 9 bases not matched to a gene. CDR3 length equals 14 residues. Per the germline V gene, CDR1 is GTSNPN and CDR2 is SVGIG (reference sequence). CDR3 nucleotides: TGTGCCTGCACGAGACAGGGGGCGGGGGAAAAACTGTTTTTT. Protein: CACTRQGAGEKLFF.

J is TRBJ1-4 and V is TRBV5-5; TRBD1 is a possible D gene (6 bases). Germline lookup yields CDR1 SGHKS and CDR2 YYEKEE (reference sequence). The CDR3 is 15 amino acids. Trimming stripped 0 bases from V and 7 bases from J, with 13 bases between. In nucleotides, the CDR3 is TGTGCCAGCAGCTTGGGCTCAGGGGTCCGTGAAAAACTGTTTTTT. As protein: CASSLGSGVREKLFF. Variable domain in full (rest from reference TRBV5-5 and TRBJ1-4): DAGVTQSPTHLIKTRGQQVTLRCSPISGHKSVSWYQQVLGQGPQFIFQYYEKEERGRGNFPDRFSARQFPNYSSELNVNALLLGDSALYLCASSLGSGVREKLFFGSGTQLSVL.

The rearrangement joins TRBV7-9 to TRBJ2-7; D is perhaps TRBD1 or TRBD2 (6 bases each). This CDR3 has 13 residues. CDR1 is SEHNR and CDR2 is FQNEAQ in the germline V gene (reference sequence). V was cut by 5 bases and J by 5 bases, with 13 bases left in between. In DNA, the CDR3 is TGTGCCAGCAGCCACGGACAGCGGGACGAGCAGTACTTC. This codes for CASSHGQRDEQYF.